This is a list of T cell receptor beta chains from one sample in a study of T-cell memory formation after mild COVID-19. One entry per CDR3 protein results from TCRdb running MiXCR on the 5' RACE reads. This sample has about 110,000 distinct CDR3 sequences, with about 18% found just once. Material for sequencing was PBMCs or a T cell subset sorted from them (not recorded which). The receptor source for this set is a young man who had mild COVID-19 (a few samples of this study predate the infection). Cell type and time point are not known. Each CDR3 is given with its conserved first and last residue. A D gene is named only where the DNA matches it firmly. Size is stated for part of the rows, as once, few or many counts, or as a class when the clone is expanded.

>TRBJ1-2|few|TRBV2|.
CASTTALDGYTF
TGTGCCAGCACGACAGCCTTGGATGGCTACACCTTC
>TRBJ2-7|few|TRBV15|.
CATSKDWNSYEQYF
TGTGCCACCAGCAAGGACTGGAACTCCTACGAGCAGTACTTC
>TRBJ2-7|.|TRBV6-2/TRBV6-3|.
CASAQWREQYF
TGTGCCAGCGCCCAATGGCGCGAGCAGTACTTC
>TRBJ2-3|many|TRBV7-9|.
CASSLPEGGDTQYF
TGTGCCAGCAGCTTGCCGGAGGGGGGGGATACGCAGTATTTT
>TRBJ2-1|.|TRBV18|TRBD1
CASSPPDRGAFF
TGTGCCAGCTCACCACCTGACAGGGGTGCGTTCTTC
>TRBJ1-1|few|TRBV3-1|TRBD1
CASSQGRGVEAFF
TGTGCCAGCAGCCAGGGCAGGGGGGTTGAAGCTTTCTTT
>TRBJ1-1|many|TRBV7-2|.
CASSLVAGLGYTETFF
TGTGCCAGCAGCTTAGTGGCAGGATTGGGCTACACTGAAACTTTCTTT
>TRBJ2-1|.|TRBV27|TRBD2
CASTTSGNEQFF
TGTGCCAGCACAACTAGCGGCAATGAGCAGTTCTTC
>TRBJ2-3|.|TRBV20-1|.
CSARDLAGAGLGRQYF
TGCAGTGCTAGAGATCTGGCGGGGGCCGGTTTGGGGAGGCAGTATTTT
>TRBJ2-5|.|TRBV24-1|.
CATSDSGPLWETQYF
TGTGCCACCAGTGATTCAGGGCCTCTTTGGGAGACCCAGTACTTC
>TRBJ2-7|few|TRBV29-1|.
CSVLGGDRVYEQYF
TGCAGCGTCCTCGGGGGGGACAGGGTGTACGAGCAGTACTTC
>TRBJ2-5|.|TRBV20-1|TRBD2
CSARDPNSGGETQYF
TGCAGTGCTAGAGATCCAAATAGCGGGGGAGAGACCCAGTACTTC
>TRBJ2-1|.|TRBV10-3|.
CAIGDNYNEQFF
TGTGCCATCGGCGACAACTACAATGAGCAGTTCTTC
>TRBJ2-1|few|TRBV9|.
CASSVRGDAYNEQFF
TGTGCCAGCAGCGTACGCGGGGACGCCTACAATGAGCAGTTCTTC
>TRBJ1-5|.|TRBV6-5|.
CASSYSYADWAHQPQHF
TGTGCCAGCAGTTACTCGTACGCAGACTGGGCACATCAGCCCCAGCATTTT
>TRBJ2-7|.|TRBV7-2|TRBD2
CASSFRGETYEQYF
TGTGCCAGCAGCTTTCGGGGGGAAACCTACGAGCAGTACTTC
>TRBJ2-1|many|TRBV5-1|.
CASSLGGRVDNEQFF
TGCGCCAGCAGCTTGGGGGGTCGTGTGGACAATGAGCAGTTCTTC
>TRBJ2-6|few|TRBV5-1|TRBD1
CASSSPGGSSAGANVLTF
TGCGCCAGCAGTTCCCCAGGGGGCTCTTCAGCTGGGGCCAACGTCCTGACTTTC
>TRBJ1-6|few|TRBV4-3|TRBD1
CASSHRGQTNSPLHF
TGCGCCAGCAGCCACCGGGGACAGACAAATTCACCCCTCCACTTT
>TRBJ2-3|many|TRBV7-6|.
CASSLGRLDTQYF
TGTGCCAGCAGCTTAGGCCGTCTAGATACGCAGTATTTT
>TRBJ2-4|few|TRBV4-1|TRBD2
CASSQVEAGLAKNIQYF
TGCGCCAGCAGCCAAGTTGAAGCGGGACTAGCCAAAAACATTCAGTACTTC
>TRBJ2-3|few|TRBV4-2|.
CASSQDFDGTQYF
TGTGCCAGCAGCCAAGATTTTGACGGTACGCAGTATTTT
>TRBJ2-3|few|TRBV11-1|.
CASSPPGLSTDTQYF
TGTGCCAGCAGCCCCCCGGGACTTAGCACAGATACGCAGTATTTT
>TRBJ2-3|.|TRBV3-1|.
CASSRRDGYTQYF
TGTGCCAGCAGCCGCCGGGACGGATATACGCAGTATTTT
>TRBJ1-2|.|TRBV7-3|TRBD1
CASSLAGGEGYTF
TGTGCCAGCAGCTTAGCAGGGGGGGAAGGCTACACCTTC
>TRBJ2-5|few|TRBV11-2|.
CASSLGGGLETQYF
TGTGCCAGCAGCTTAGGAGGGGGTCTCGAGACCCAGTACTTC
>TRBJ2-3|.|TRBV7-2|.
CASSPIRPGTQYF
TGTGCCAGCAGCCCCATCAGGCCTGGTACGCAGTATTTT
>TRBJ1-2|many|TRBV7-2|.
CASSLVGGDYGYTF
TGTGCCAGCAGCTTAGTCGGGGGAGACTATGGCTACACCTTC
>TRBJ2-7|.|TRBV7-6|.
CASSHRGGSTYEQYF
TGTGCCAGCAGCCACAGGGGAGGGAGCACCTACGAGCAGTACTTC
>TRBJ2-3|.|TRBV7-2|TRBD2
CASSTGLVTDTQYF
TGTGCCAGCAGCACGGGACTAGTCACAGATACGCAGTATTTT
>TRBJ2-4|few|TRBV3-1|.
CASSHRRGNIQYF
TGTGCCAGCAGCCATAGGAGGGGGAACATTCAGTACTTC
>TRBJ2-7|many|TRBV12-5|TRBD1
CASRDRRSYEQYF
TGTGCTAGTCGGGACAGGCGGTCCTACGAGCAGTACTTC
>TRBJ2-7|few|TRBV5-1|.
CASSLGSVTYEQYF
TGCGCCAGCAGCTTGGGCTCCGTAACCTACGAGCAGTACTTC
>TRBJ1-5|once|TRBV5-5|.
CASSLVQAQPQHF
TGTGCCAGCAGCTTGGTACAGGCTCAGCCCCAGCATTTT
>TRBJ1-1|.|TRBV5-1|.
CASSRRVGNTEAFF
TGCGCCAGCAGCCGGCGGGTGGGGAACACTGAAGCTTTCTTT
>TRBJ2-2|few|TRBV2|.
CASSWEAGELFF
TGTGCCAGCAGTTGGGAGGCCGGGGAGCTGTTTTTT
>TRBJ2-6|.|TRBV5-1|.
CASRYRSQGITSGANVLTF
TGCGCCAGCAGATACCGCTCCCAGGGTATAACCTCTGGGGCCAACGTCCTGACTTTC
>TRBJ1-1|few|TRBV6-5|.
CASSYSQKNTEAFF
TGTGCCAGCAGTTACAGCCAGAAGAACACTGAAGCTTTCTTT
>TRBJ2-3|many|TRBV12-3/TRBV12-4|.
CASSFITGGSVDTQYF
TGTGCCAGCAGTTTTATAACGGGGGGCTCGGTAGATACGCAGTATTTT
>TRBJ2-7|.|TRBV4-1|.
CASSQDPGYIYEQYF
TGCGCCAGCAGCCAAGATCCGGGCTACATATACGAGCAGTACTTC
>TRBJ2-3|.|TRBV27|.
CASTPPVLRTDTQYF
TGTGCCAGCACCCCCCCGGTGCTCAGAACAGATACGCAGTATTTT
>TRBJ1-2|.|TRBV3-1|.
CASIQGWGEGGYGYTF
TGTGCCAGCATCCAAGGGTGGGGGGAAGGAGGCTATGGCTACACCTTC